The T cell receptor beta chain under discussion was sequenced for a study of beta chain features in type 1 diabetes. CDR1 MDHEN and CDR2 SYDVKM come from the germline V gene. The junction had 7 bases not matched to a gene; V was cut back by 4 bases and J by 7 bases. The CDR3 consists of 14 residues. cDNA synthesis used the whole RNA isolate, giving expressed TCRB sequences. Profiled with immunoSEQ multiplex PCR; TCRdb holds only in-frame clones, not every one. The sample contains around 340,000 clones, roughly 8% of which appear only once. The gene calls are TRBV28 and TRBJ2-4, with 7 bases that match TRBD2. This TCR was sampled from a woman aged 18-29 years in good health. The material sequenced was central memory CD4+ T cells from blood. The CDR3: CASSSRDGGNIQYF. The CDR3 nucleotides read TGTGCCAGCAGTTCCCGGGACGGGGGGAACATTCAGTACTTC.